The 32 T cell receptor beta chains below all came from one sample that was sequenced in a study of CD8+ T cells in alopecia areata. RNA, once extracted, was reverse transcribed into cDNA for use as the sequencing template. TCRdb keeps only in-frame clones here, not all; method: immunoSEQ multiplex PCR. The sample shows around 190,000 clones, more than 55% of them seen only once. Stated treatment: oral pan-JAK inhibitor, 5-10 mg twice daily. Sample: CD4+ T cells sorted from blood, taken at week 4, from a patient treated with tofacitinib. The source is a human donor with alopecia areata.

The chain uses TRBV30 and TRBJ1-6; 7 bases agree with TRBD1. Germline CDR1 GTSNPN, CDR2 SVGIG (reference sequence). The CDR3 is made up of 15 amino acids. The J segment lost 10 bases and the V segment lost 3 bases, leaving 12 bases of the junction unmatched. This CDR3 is CAWRTPDRDRSPLHF. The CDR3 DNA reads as TGTGCCTGGAGGACCCCAGACAGGGACCGGTCACCCCTCCACTTT.

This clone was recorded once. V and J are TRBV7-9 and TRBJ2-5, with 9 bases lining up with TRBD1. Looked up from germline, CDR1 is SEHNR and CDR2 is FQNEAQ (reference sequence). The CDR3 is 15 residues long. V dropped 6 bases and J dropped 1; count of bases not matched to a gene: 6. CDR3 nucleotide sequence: TGTGCCAGCAGTACGGACAGGGGCCCCCAAGAGACCCAGTACTTC. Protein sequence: CASSTDRGPQETQYF.

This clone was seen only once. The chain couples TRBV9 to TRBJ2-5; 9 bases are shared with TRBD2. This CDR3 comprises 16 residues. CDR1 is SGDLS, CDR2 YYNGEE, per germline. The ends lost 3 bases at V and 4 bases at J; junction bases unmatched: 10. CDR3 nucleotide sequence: TGTGCCAGCAGCGCCCTGAGCGGGGGGAGAGGAGAGACCCAGTACTTC. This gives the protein CASSALSGGRGETQYF.

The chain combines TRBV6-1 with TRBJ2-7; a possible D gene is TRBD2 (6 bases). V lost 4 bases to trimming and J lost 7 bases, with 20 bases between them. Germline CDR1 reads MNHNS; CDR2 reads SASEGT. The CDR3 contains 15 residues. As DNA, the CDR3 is TGTGCCAGCAGTGTATCCCCGGGACTCCTCCTGGAGCAGTACTTC. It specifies CASSVSPGLLLEQYF.

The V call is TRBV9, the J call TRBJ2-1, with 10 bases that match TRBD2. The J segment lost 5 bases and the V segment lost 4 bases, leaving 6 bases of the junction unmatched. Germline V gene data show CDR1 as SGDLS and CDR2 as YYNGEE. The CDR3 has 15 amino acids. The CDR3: CASSTGTSDHNEQFF. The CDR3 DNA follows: TGTGCCAGCAGCACCGGGACTAGCGACCACAATGAGCAGTTCTTC. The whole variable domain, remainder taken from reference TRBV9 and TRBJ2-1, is DSGVTQTPKHLITATGQRVTLRCSPRSGDLSVYWYQQSLDQGLQFLIQYYNGEERAKGNILERFSAQQFPDLHSELNLSSLELGDSALYFCASSTGTSDHNEQFFGPGTRLTVL.

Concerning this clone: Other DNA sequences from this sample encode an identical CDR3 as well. The CDR3: CASSFAGTYEQYF. The CDR3 bases are TGTGCCAGCAGCTTCGCGGGAACCTACGAGCAGTACTTC. V gene TRBV5-4 combines with J gene TRBJ2-7; tentatively, D is TRBD2 (6 bases). V was pared by 2 bases and J by 2 bases, with 8 bases between. The CDR3 spans 13 residues. Germline CDR1 reads SGHNT; CDR2 reads YYREEE (reference sequence).

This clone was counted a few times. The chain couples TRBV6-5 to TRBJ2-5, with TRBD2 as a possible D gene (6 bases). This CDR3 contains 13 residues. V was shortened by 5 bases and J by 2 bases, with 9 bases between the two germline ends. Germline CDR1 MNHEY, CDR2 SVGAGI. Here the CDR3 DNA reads TGTGCCAGCAGTAATAGCGGACAAGAGACCCAGTACTTC. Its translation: CASSNSGQETQYF.

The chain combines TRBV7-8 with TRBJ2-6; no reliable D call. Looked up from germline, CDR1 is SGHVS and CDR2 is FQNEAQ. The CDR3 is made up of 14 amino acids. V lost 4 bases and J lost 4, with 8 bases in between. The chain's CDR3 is CASSYARGANVLTF. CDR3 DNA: TGTGCCAGCAGCTATGCTAGGGGGGCCAACGTCCTGACTTTC.

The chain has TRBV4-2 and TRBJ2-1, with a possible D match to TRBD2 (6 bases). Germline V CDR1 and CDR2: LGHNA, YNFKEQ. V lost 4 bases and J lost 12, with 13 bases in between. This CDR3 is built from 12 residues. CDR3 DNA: TGTGCCAGCAGCCCGAATAGGAGGGGGCAGTTCTTC. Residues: CASSPNRRGQFF.

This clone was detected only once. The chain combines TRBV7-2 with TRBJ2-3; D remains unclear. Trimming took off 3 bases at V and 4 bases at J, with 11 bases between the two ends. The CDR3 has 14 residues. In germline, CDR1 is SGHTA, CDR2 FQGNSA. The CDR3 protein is CASSFTGAPDTQYF. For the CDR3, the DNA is TGTGCCAGCAGCTTTACCGGAGCCCCAGATACGCAGTATTTT.

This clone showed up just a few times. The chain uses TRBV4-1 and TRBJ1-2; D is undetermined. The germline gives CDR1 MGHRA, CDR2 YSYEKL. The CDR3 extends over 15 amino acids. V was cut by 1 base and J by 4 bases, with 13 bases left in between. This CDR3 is CASSQVDRGSYGYTF. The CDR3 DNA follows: TGCGCCAGCAGCCAAGTTGACCGCGGCAGCTATGGCTACACCTTC.

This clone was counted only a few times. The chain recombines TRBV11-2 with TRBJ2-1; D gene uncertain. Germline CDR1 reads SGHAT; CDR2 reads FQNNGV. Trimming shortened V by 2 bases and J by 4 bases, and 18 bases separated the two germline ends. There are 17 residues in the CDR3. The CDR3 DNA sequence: TGTGCCAGCAGCTTAATCCGGGCCTCCCCCAATTACAATGAGCAGTTCTTC. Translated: CASSLIRASPNYNEQFF. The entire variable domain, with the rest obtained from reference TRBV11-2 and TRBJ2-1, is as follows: EAGVAQSPRYKIIEKRQSVAFWCNPISGHATLYWYQQILGQGPKLLIQFQNNGVVDDSQLPKDRFSAERLKGVDSTLKIQPAKLEDSAVYLCASSLIRASPNYNEQFFGPGTRLTVL.

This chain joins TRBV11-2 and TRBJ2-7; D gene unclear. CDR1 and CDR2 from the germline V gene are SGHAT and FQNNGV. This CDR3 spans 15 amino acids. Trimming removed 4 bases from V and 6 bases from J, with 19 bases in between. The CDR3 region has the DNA TGTGCCAGCAGCTACAGTGGTGGGCCGGTCCCCGAGCAGTACTTC. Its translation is CASSYSGGPVPEQYF.

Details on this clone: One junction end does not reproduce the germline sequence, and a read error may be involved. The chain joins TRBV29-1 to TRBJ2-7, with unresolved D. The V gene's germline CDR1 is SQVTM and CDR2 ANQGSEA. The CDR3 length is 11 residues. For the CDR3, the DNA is TGCAGCGTTTCCTCGTCCTCCGAGCAGTACTTC. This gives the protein CSVSSSSEQYF.

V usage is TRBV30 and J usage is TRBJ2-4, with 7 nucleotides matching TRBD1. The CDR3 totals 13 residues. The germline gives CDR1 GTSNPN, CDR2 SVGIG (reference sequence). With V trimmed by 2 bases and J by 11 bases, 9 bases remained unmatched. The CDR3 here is CAWSSDRVGVQYF. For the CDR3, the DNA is TGTGCCTGGAGTTCCGACAGGGTCGGGGTTCAGTACTTC.

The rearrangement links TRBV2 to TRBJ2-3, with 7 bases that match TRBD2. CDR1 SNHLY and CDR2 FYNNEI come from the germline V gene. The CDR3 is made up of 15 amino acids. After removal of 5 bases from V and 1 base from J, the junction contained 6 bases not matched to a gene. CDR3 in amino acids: CASSLAEKRTDTQYF. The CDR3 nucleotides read TGTGCCAGCAGTCTAGCGGAAAAACGCACAGATACGCAGTATTTT.

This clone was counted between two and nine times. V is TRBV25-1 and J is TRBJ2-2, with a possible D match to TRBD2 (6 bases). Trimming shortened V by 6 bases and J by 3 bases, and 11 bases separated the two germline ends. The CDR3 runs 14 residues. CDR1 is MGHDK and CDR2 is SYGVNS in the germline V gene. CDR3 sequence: CASRMGGDTGELFF. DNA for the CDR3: TGTGCCAGCAGAATGGGGGGAGACACCGGGGAGCTGTTTTTT.

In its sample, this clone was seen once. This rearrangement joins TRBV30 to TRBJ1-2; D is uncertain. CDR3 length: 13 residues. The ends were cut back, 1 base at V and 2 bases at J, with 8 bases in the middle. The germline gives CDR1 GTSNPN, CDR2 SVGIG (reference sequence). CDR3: CAWSADGNYGYTF. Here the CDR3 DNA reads TGTGCCTGGAGTGCCGACGGGAACTATGGCTACACCTTC.

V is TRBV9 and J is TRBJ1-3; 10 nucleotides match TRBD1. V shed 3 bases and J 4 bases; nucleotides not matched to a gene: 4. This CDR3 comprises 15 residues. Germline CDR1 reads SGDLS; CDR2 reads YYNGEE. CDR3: CASSAGTGAGNTIYF. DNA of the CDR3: TGTGCCAGCAGCGCCGGGACAGGGGCAGGAAACACCATATATTTT.

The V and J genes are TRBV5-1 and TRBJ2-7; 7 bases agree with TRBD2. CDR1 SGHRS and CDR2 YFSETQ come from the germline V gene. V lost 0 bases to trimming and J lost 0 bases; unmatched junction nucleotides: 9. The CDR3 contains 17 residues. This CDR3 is CASSLDWSSGSSYEQYF. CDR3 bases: TGCGCCAGCAGCTTGGATTGGTCTAGCGGTAGCTCCTACGAGCAGTACTTC.

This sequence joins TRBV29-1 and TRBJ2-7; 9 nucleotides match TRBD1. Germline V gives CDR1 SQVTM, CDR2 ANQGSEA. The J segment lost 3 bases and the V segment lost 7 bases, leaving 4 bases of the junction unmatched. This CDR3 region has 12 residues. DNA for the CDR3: TGCAGCGCGGGACAGGGAGTCTACGAGCAGTACTTC. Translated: CSAGQGVYEQYF.

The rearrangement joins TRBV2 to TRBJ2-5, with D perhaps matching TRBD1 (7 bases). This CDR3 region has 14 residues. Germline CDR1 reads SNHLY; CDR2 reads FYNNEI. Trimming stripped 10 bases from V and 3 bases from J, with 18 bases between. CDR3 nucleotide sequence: TGTGCCACTATGACAGGGTCGGGGGAAGAGACCCAGTACTTC. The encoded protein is CATMTGSGEETQYF.

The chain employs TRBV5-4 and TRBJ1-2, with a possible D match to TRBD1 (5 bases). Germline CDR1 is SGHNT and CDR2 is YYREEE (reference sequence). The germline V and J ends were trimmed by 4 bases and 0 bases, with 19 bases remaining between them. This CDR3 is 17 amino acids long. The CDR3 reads CASSPYKGTPANYGYTF. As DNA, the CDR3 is TGTGCCAGCAGCCCCTACAAGGGGACGCCAGCTAACTATGGCTACACCTTC.

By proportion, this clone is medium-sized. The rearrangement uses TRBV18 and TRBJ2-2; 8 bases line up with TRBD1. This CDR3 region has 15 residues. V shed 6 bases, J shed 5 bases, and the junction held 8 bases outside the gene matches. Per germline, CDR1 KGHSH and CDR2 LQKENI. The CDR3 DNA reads TGTGCCAGCTCGCAACGACAGGGGCGAACCGGGGAGCTGTTTTTT. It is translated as CASSQRQGRTGELFF.

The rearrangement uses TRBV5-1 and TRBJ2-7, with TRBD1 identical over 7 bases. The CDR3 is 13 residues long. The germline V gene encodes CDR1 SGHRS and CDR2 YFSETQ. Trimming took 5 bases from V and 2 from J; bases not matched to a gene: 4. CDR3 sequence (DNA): TGCGCCAGCAGTTCCGACAGGGCCTACGAGCAGTACTTC. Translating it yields CASSSDRAYEQYF.

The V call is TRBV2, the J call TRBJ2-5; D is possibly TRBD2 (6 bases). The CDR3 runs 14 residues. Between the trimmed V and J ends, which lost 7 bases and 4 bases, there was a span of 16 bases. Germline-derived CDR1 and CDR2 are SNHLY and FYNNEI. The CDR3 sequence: CASNPRGRGETQYF. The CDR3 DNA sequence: TGTGCCAGCAATCCCCGGGGGAGAGGAGAGACCCAGTACTTC.

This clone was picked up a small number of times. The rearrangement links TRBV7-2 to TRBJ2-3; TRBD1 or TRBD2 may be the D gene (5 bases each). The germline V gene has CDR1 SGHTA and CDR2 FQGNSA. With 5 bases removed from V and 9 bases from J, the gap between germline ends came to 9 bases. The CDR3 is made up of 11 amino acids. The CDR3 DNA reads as TGTGCCAGCAGCCCCCGGGACACGCAGTATTTT. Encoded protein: CASSPRDTQYF.

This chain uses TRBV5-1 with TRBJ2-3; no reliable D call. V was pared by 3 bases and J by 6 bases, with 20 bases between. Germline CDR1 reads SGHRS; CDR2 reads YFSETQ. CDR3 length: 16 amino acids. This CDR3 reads CASSWARARSVDTQYF. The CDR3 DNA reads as TGCGCCAGCAGCTGGGCTCGGGCGCGCTCGGTGGATACGCAGTATTTT.

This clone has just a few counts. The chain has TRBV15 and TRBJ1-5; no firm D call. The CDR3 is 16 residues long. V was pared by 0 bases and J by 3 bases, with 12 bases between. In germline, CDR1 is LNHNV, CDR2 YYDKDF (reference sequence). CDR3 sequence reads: CATSRDASPPNQPQHF. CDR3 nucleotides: TGTGCCACCAGCAGAGATGCATCCCCTCCCAATCAGCCCCAGCATTTT.

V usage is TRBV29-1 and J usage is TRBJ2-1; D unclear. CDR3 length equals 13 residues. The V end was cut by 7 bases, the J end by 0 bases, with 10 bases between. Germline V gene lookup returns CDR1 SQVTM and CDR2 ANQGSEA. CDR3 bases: TGCAGCGCTCGAGATAGCTCCTACAATGAGCAGTTCTTC. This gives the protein CSARDSSYNEQFF.

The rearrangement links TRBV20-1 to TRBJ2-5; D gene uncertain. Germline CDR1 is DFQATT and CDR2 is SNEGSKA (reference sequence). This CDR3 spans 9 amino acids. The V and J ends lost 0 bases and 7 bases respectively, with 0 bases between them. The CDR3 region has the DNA TGCAGTGCTAGAGAGACCCAGTACTTC. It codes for CSARETQYF.

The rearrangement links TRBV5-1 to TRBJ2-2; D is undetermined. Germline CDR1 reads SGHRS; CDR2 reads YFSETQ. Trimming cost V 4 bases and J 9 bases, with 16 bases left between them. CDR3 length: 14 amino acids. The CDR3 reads CASSLADPGRELFF. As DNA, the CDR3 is TGCGCCAGCAGCCTTGCGGACCCCGGCAGGGAGCTGTTTTTT.